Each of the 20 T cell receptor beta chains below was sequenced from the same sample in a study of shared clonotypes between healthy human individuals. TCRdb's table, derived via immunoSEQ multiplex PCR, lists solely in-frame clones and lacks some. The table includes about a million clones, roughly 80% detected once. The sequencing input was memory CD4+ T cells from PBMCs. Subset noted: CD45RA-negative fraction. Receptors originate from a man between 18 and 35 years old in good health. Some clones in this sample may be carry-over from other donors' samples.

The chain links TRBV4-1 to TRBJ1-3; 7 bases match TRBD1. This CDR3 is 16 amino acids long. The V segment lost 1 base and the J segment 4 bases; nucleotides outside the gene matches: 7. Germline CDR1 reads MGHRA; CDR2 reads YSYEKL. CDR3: CASSQGEGGSGNTIYF. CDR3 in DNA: TGCGCCAGCAGCCAAGGGGAAGGGGGCAGCGGAAACACCATATATTTT.

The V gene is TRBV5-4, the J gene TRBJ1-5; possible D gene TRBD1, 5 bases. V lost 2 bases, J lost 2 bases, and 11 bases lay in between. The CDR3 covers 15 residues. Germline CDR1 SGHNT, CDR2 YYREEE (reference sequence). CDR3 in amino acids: CASSFGGMGNQPQHF. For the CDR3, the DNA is TGTGCCAGCAGCTTCGGGGGAATGGGCAATCAGCCCCAGCATTTT.

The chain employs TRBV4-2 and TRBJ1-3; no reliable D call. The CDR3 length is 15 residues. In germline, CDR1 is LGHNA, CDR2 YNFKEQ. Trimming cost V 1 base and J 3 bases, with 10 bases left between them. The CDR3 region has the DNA TGTGCCAGCAGCCAAGGCGGTACGAATGGAAACACCATATATTTT. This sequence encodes CASSQGGTNGNTIYF.

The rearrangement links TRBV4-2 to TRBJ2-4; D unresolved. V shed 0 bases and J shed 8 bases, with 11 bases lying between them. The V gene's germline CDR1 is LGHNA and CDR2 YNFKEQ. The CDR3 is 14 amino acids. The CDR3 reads CASSQDRTVDIQYF. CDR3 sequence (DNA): TGTGCCAGCAGCCAAGATCGGACGGTGGACATTCAGTACTTC.

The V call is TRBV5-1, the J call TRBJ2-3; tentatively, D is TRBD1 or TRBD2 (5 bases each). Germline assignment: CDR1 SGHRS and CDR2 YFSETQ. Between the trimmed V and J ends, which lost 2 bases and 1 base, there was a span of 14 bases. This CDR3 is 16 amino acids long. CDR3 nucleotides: TGCGCCAGCAGCTTTCCGCGGATGGGGGGCACAGATACGCAGTATTTT. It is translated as CASSFPRMGGTDTQYF.

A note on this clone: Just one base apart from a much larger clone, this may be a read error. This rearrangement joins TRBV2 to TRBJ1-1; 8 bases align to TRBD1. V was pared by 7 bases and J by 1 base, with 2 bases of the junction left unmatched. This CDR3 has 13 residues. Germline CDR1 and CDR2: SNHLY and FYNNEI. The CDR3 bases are TGTGCCAGCACCGACAGGGGGAACACTGAAGCTTTCTTT. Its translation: CASTDRGNTEAFF.

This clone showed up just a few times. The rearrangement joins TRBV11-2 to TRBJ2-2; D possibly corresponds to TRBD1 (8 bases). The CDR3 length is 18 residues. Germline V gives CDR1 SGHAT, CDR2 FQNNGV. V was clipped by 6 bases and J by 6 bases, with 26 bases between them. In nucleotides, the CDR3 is TGTGCCAGCAGAAACCCCGGACAGGGAGGGATCTATGCCGGGGAGCTGTTTTTT. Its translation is CASRNPGQGGIYAGELFF.

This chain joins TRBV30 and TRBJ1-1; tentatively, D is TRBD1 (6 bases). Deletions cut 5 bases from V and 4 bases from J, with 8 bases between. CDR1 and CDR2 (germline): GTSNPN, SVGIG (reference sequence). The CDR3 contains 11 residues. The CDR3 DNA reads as TGTGCCTGGGAGGGGGGCACTGAAGCTTTCTTT. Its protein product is CAWEGGTEAFF.

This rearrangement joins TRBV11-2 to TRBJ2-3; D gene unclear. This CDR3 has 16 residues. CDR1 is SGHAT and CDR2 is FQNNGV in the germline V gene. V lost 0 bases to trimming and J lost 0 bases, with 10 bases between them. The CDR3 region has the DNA TGTGCCAGCAGCTTAGAATGGGTCCCTAGCACAGATACGCAGTATTTT. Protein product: CASSLEWVPSTDTQYF.

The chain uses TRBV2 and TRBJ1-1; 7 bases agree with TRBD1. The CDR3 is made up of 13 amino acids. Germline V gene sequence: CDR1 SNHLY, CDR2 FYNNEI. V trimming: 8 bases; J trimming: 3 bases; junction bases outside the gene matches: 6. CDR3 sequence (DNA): TGTGCCAGCGACAGGGAACCGGACACTGAAGCTTTCTTT. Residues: CASDREPDTEAFF.

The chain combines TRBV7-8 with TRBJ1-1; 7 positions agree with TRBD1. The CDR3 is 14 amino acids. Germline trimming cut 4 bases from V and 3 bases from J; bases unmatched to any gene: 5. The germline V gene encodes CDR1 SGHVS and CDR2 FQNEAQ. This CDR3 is CASSSYTGDTEAFF. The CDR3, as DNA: TGTGCCAGCAGCTCTTATACAGGGGACACTGAAGCTTTCTTT.

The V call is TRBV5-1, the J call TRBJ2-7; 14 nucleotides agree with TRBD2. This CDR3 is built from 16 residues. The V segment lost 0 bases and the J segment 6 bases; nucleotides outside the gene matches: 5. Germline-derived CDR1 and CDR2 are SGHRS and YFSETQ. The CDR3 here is CASSLAGGLAGAEQYF. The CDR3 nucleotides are TGCGCCAGCAGCTTGGCGGGGGGACTAGCGGGAGCCGAGCAGTACTTC.

The CDR3: CASSVQASAHSNQPQHF. The CDR3 DNA reads as TGTGCCAGCAGTGTACAAGCTTCAGCACATAGCAATCAGCCCCAGCATTTT. V and J are TRBV28 and TRBJ1-5, with D uncertain. Germline lookup yields CDR1 MDHEN and CDR2 SYDVKM. This CDR3 contains 17 residues. The germline V and J ends were trimmed by 5 bases and 0 bases, with 17 bases remaining between them. Combining the CDR3 with reference TRBV28 and TRBJ1-5 gives the whole variable domain DVKVTQSSRYLVKRTGEKVFLECVQDMDHENMFWYRQDPGLGLRLIYFSYDVKMKEKGDIPEGYSVSREKKERFSLILESASTNQTSMYLCASSVQASAHSNQPQHFGDGTRLSIL.

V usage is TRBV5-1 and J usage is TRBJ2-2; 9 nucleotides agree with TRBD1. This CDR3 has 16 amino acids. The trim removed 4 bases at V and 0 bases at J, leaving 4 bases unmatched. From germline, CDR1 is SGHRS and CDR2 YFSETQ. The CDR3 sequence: CASSPRQGANTGELFF. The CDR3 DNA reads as TGCGCCAGCAGCCCACGACAGGGGGCGAACACCGGGGAGCTGTTTTTT.

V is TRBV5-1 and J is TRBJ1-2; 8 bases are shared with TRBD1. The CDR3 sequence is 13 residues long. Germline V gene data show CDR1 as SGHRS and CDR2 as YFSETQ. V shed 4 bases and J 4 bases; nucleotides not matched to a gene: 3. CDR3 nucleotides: TGCGCCAGCAGCCGCGGACAGGGCTATGGCTACACCTTC. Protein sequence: CASSRGQGYGYTF. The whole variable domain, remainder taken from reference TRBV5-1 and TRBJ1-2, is KAGVTQTPRYLIKTRGQQVTLSCSPISGHRSVSWYQQTPGQGLQFLFEYFSETQRNKGNFPGRFSGRQFSNSRSEMNVSTLELGDSALYLCASSRGQGYGYTFGSGTRLTVV.

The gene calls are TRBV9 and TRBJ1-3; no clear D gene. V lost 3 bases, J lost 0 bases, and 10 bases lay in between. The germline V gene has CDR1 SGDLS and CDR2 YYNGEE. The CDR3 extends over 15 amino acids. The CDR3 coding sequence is TGTGCCAGCAGCGAGAGAGAGAGCTCTGGAAACACCATATATTTT. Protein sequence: CASSERESSGNTIYF.

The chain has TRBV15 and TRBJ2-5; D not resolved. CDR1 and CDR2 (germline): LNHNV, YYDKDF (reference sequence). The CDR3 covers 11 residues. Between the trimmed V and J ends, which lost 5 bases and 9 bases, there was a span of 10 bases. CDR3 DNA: TGTGCCACCAGCGGGGAAACCCCCCAGTACTTC. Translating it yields CATSGETPQYF.

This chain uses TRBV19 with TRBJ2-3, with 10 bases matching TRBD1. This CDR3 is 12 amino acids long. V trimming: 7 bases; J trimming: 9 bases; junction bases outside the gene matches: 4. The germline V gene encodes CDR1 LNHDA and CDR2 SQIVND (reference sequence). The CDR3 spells CASNSGQGTQYF. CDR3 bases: TGTGCCAGTAACTCGGGACAGGGGACGCAGTATTTT.

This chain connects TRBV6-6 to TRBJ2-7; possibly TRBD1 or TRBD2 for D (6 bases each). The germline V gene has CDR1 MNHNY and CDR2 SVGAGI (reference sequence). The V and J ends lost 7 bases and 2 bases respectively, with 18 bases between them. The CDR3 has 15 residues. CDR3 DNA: TGTGCCAGCAAACGGGAAGGGGGGACCCCCTACGAGCAGTACTTC. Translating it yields CASKREGGTPYEQYF.

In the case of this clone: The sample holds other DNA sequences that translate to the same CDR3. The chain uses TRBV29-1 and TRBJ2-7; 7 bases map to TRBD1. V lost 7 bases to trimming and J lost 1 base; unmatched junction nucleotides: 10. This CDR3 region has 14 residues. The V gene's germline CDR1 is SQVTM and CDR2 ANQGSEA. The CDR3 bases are TGCAGCGCGCGGACCGGGACAGAATCCTACGAGCAGTACTTC. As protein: CSARTGTESYEQYF.